The sequence of this T cell receptor beta chain was determined in a study of CD8 T cells in ankylosing spondylitis. Study findings and constraints: Reports say disease-linked clones showed up significantly more in matched ankylosing spondylitis synovial fluid. The authors found the disease-linked clones to be CD8+ and relatively rare in peripheral blood. Seemingly distinctive of ankylosing spondylitis blood was a TCR beta motif formed by eight highly homologous variants.

This clonotype occurred a few times. As yet, its antigen is unknown. In making TCR beta libraries, quantitative 5'-RACE with molecular barcodes was used. Using its own MiXCR run on the 5' RACE reads, TCRdb lists one record per CDR3 protein. Among roughly 68,000 distinct CDR3 sequences, about 6.2% were seen once, and the ten largest hold about 4.6%. Input material: synovial fluid, either unsorted or a sorted T cell fraction (not recorded which). The source is a male donor with ankylosing spondylitis.

CDR3 nucleotide sequence: TGTGCCAGCAGACCAGGACAGGCTGGGACCCAGTACTTC. This translates into CASRPGQAGTQYF. This chain joins TRBV7-9 and TRBJ2-5, with TRBD1 matching 7 bases. Trimming at V came to 6 bases and at J to 7 bases, leaving 8 bases not matched to a gene. The CDR3 runs to 13 residues. In germline, CDR1 is SEHNR, CDR2 FQNEAQ (reference sequence). The full variable domain, rest sourced from reference TRBV7-9 and TRBJ2-5, is DTGVSQNPRHKITKRGQNVTFRCDPISEHNRLYWYRQTLGQGPEFLTYFQNEAQLEKSRLLSDRFSAERPKGSFSTLEIQRTEQGDSAMYLCASRPGQAGTQYFGPGTRLLVL.